This TCR beta chain is drawn from a study of cytomegalovirus exposure and HLA in healthy donors. J was trimmed by 8 bases and V by 0 bases; bases with no gene match: 4. Germline V gene lookup returns CDR1 MNHNY and CDR2 SVGAGI (reference sequence). The CDR3 totals 14 residues. Measured with immunoSEQ multiplex PCR; TCRdb has only the in-frame clones, and not every one. The table records some 200,000 clones, roughly four fifths of them present only once. In the case of this clone: Its target is not known.

Study findings and constraints: A classifier reportedly called cytomegalovirus status with high sensitivity and specificity. Through in vitro validation, a few CMV-associated chains were shown to be specific for CMV antigens. It was found in a later analysis that first-cohort TCR clusters tended to co-occur in the 90 to 150 validation repertoires.

Sequencing was carried out using PBMCs. The receptor was derived from a woman aged 18-35 years in good health and CMV-seropositive. V is TRBV6-6 and J is TRBJ1-2, with 9 positions matching TRBD1. The CDR3 region has the DNA TGTGCCAGCAGTTACTCGGGGGACAGGGTCGGCTACACCTTC. Translated: CASSYSGDRVGYTF.